The 27 T cell receptor beta chains listed next were all sequenced from one sample in a study of cytomegalovirus exposure and HLA in healthy donors. PCR involved 60 Vbeta and 13 Jbeta primers. Clones were read by immunoSEQ multiplex PCR, and TCRdb kept only the in-frame ones, dropping some. The sample has about 180,000 clones; over 65% are singletons. The sequenced material came from PBMCs. Source of these receptors: a man aged 55 to 69 in good health and CMV-seronegative.

This clone was picked up one time. One end of the junction is discordant with germline, which a read error may explain. V is TRBV27 and J is TRBJ1-5, with a tentative D call TRBD1 (5 bases). This CDR3 has 14 residues. The germline gives CDR1 MNHEY, CDR2 SMNVEV (reference sequence). The CDR3 DNA reads as TGTGCCAGCAGTTGGGGCAGCGCTAATCAGCCCCAGAATTTT. It yields the protein CASSWGSANQPQNF.

CDR3 sequence reads: CASRPGQSSYNEQFF. CDR3 in DNA: TGCGCCAGCAGGCCGGGACAGAGCTCCTACAATGAGCAGTTCTTC. The chain carries TRBV5-1 and TRBJ2-1; 7 bases line up with TRBD1. The V gene end was trimmed by 5 bases and the J gene end by 0 bases; junction bases not matched to a gene: 5. The CDR3 covers 15 residues. Per the germline V gene, CDR1 is SGHRS and CDR2 is YFSETQ.

The chain has TRBV9 and TRBJ1-2; D call uncertain. The V end was cut by 3 bases, the J end by 8 bases, with 11 bases between. CDR1 SGDLS and CDR2 YYNGEE come from the germline V gene. CDR3 length equals 12 residues. The CDR3 region has the DNA TGTGCCAGCAGCGCCAGCCCGGGAGGCTACACCTTC. Its translation is CASSASPGGYTF.

The chain uses TRBV5-6 and TRBJ1-2; 8 nucleotides match TRBD1. The CDR3 is 13 amino acids. Germline V lookup: CDR1 SGHDT, CDR2 YYEEEE. Trimming took 6 bases from V and 8 from J; bases not matched to a gene: 9. CDR3 residues: CASNKDRDGGYTF. The CDR3 nucleotides are TGTGCCAGCAATAAGGACAGGGACGGCGGCTACACCTTC.

This clone has more than one count but fewer than ten. The chain joins TRBV2 to TRBJ2-7; maybe TRBD2 (5 bases). This CDR3 has 14 amino acids. V lost 5 bases to trimming and J lost 4 bases, with 15 bases between them. The germline gives CDR1 SNHLY, CDR2 FYNNEI. The CDR3 bases are TGTGCCAGCAGTTGGGGAACTAGTACGTACGAGCAGTACTTC. Amino acids: CASSWGTSTYEQYF. Drawing the rest from reference TRBV2 and TRBJ2-7, the complete variable domain is EPEVTQTPSHQVTQMGQEVILRCVPISNHLYFYWYRQILGQKVEFLVSFYNNEISEKSEIFDDQFSVERPDGSNFTLKIRSTKLEDSAMYFCASSWGTSTYEQYFGPGTRLTVT.

The gene calls are TRBV6-5 and TRBJ1-5; D might be TRBD1 (5 bases). Germline CDR1 MNHEY, CDR2 SVGAGI. Between the trimmed V and J ends, which lost 7 bases and 5 bases, there was a span of 12 bases. This CDR3 spans 13 amino acids. The DNA of the CDR3 is TGTGCCAGCAACCGGGGGGAAGATCAGCCCCAGCATTTT. It specifies CASNRGEDQPQHF.

In regard to this clone: One end of the junction fails to match germline, which may point to a read error. The chain uses TRBV7-7 and TRBJ2-7, with 14 nucleotides matching TRBD2. The CDR3 covers 19 residues. Germline CDR1 and CDR2: SSHAT and FNYEAQ (reference sequence). The CDR3 DNA is TGTGCTAGCAGCTTAGGACTAGCGGGGGGCTTACCCTCATCCTACGAGCAGTACTTC. It codes for CASSLGLAGGLPSSYEQYF.

CDR3: CASSLTTSGSTDTQYF. CDR3 bases: TGTGCCAGCAGCCTCACGACTAGCGGGAGCACAGATACGCAGTATTTT. The rearrangement joins TRBV4-2 to TRBJ2-3, with TRBD2 identical over 10 bases. Germline loops: CDR1 LGHNA, CDR2 YNFKEQ. Unmatched junction bases numbered 4, after V lost 4 bases and J lost 0 bases. The CDR3 runs to 16 residues.

In the case of this clone: Distinct nucleotide sequences in the sample also encode this CDR3. The chain carries TRBV27 and TRBJ2-7; possibly TRBD2 for D (5 bases). Deletions cut 4 bases from V and 0 bases from J, with 10 bases between. CDR3 length: 14 residues. Germline CDR1 is MNHEY and CDR2 is SMNVEV (reference sequence). DNA for the CDR3: TGTGCCAGCAGTTCCACGGGATCCTCCTACGAGCAGTACTTC. Protein sequence: CASSSTGSSYEQYF.

V usage is TRBV7-2 and J usage is TRBJ2-5, with 8 nucleotides matching TRBD1. This CDR3 spans 16 amino acids. V lost 5 bases and J lost 5; bases outside the gene matches: 13. Germline loops: CDR1 SGHTA, CDR2 FQGNSA. The CDR3 loop reads CASSQLGSGGGETQYF. CDR3 DNA: TGTGCCAGCAGCCAATTAGGGTCAGGGGGCGGTGAGACCCAGTACTTC.

This clone was observed a single time. The chain combines TRBV5-1 with TRBJ2-3; 16 bases line up with TRBD2. CDR3 size: 17 residues. J was trimmed by 7 bases and V by 4 bases; bases with no gene match: 9. The germline V gene encodes CDR1 SGHRS and CDR2 YFSETQ. Here the CDR3 DNA reads TGCGCCAGCAGCGGCCCGGGACTAGCGGGGGGGCCAAATACGCAGTATTTT. Amino acids: CASSGPGLAGGPNTQYF.

The chain uses TRBV5-1 and TRBJ1-1, with a weak D call TRBD1 (5 bases). V was trimmed by 3 bases and J by 2 bases, leaving 17 bases between them. CDR1 is SGHRS and CDR2 is YFSETQ in the germline V gene. This CDR3 has 16 amino acids. Written as DNA, the CDR3 is TGCGCCAGCAGCTGGGGGGTGGGAGGGCCTAACACTGAAGCTTTCTTT. Protein: CASSWGVGGPNTEAFF.

V gene TRBV6-1 combines with J gene TRBJ2-7; D may be TRBD1 (6 bases). CDR1 and CDR2 (germline): MNHNS, SASEGT. The ends were cut back, 0 bases at V and 1 base at J, with 13 bases in the middle. The CDR3 covers 16 residues. DNA of the CDR3: TGTGCCAGCAGTGAAGCTCACAGGGACCCATCCTACGAGCAGTACTTC. This codes for CASSEAHRDPSYEQYF.

This sequence joins TRBV6-5 and TRBJ1-1; D is perhaps TRBD1 (5 bases). CDR3 length: 16 amino acids. The V and J ends lost 0 bases and 0 bases respectively, with 11 bases between them. The germline V gene encodes CDR1 MNHEY and CDR2 SVGAGI. In DNA form, the CDR3 reads TGTGCCAGCAGTTACTCGAGAGCCAGGGTGAACACTGAAGCTTTCTTT. Its translation: CASSYSRARVNTEAFF.

This chain uses TRBV18 with TRBJ1-2, with no clear D. This CDR3 is built from 16 residues. Deletions cut 2 bases from V and 0 bases from J, with 13 bases between. The germline V gene has CDR1 KGHSH and CDR2 LQKENI. This CDR3 is CASSPEQMGANYGYTF. In nucleotides, the CDR3 is TGTGCCAGCTCACCAGAGCAGATGGGAGCTAACTATGGCTACACCTTC.

The CDR3 protein is CASSYSGRVDEKLFF. In DNA form, the CDR3 reads TGTGCCAGCAGTTACTCGGGCAGGGTAGATGAAAAACTGTTTTTT. The V gene is TRBV6-5, the J gene TRBJ1-4; TRBD1 might be the D (5 bases). The V and J ends lost 0 bases and 6 bases respectively, with 11 bases between them. This CDR3 comprises 15 residues. Germline CDR1 and CDR2: MNHEY and SVGAGI.

The gene calls are TRBV5-1 and TRBJ2-1; possible D gene TRBD2, 7 bases. The CDR3 runs 15 residues. V lost 3 bases and J 5 bases, leaving 15 bases between the germline ends. The germline V gene has CDR1 SGHRS and CDR2 YFSETQ. The CDR3 loop reads CASSWGASGNNEQFF. DNA of the CDR3: TGCGCCAGCAGCTGGGGGGCTAGCGGCAACAATGAGCAGTTCTTC.

The chain recombines TRBV28 with TRBJ1-4, with D hard to call. Per germline, CDR1 MDHEN and CDR2 SYDVKM. This CDR3 has 14 amino acids. V gave up 3 bases and J gave up 7 bases, with 12 bases separating them. CDR3 nucleotides: TGTGCCAGCAGTTTCCAGGTTGGAGGTGAAAAACTGTTTTTT. Its protein product is CASSFQVGGEKLFF.

This clone was counted between two and nine times. The V and J genes are TRBV5-6 and TRBJ2-7, with a tentative D call TRBD2 (5 bases). The CDR3 has 13 amino acids. V lost 4 bases to trimming and J lost 6 bases, with 14 bases between them. Germline V CDR1 and CDR2: SGHDT, YYEEEE. CDR3 nucleotide sequence: TGTGCCAGCAGCCCGGGATACGGGTCCGAGCAGTACTTC. Amino acids: CASSPGYGSEQYF. Complete variable domain (other parts from reference TRBV5-6 and TRBJ2-7): DAGVTQSPTHLIKTRGQQVTLRCSPKSGHDTVSWYQQALGQGPQFIFQYYEEEERQRGNFPDRFSGHQFPNYSSELNVNALLLGDSALYLCASSPGYGSEQYFGPGTRLTVT.

CDR3 region: CASSYYPGQGYEQYF. In DNA, the CDR3 is TGTGCCAGCAGCTATTATCCCGGACAGGGCTACGAGCAGTACTTC. The chain carries TRBV6-6 and TRBJ2-7, with TRBD1 identical over 8 bases. Germline CDR1 reads MNHNY; CDR2 reads SVGAGI (reference sequence). The CDR3 totals 15 residues. V lost 6 bases and J lost 3; bases outside the gene matches: 10.

V gene TRBV7-2 combines with J gene TRBJ2-1; TRBD2 matches 10 bases. This CDR3 region has 15 residues. Per germline, CDR1 SGHTA and CDR2 FQGNSA. V trimming: 8 bases; J trimming: 7 bases; junction bases outside the gene matches: 11. CDR3 in DNA: TGTGCCAGCTCCCCCATAGCGGGAGGAGGGAATGAGCAGTTCTTC. As protein: CASSPIAGGGNEQFF.

This chain links TRBV27 with TRBJ2-7; 11 bases map to TRBD1. V shed 6 bases, J shed 7 bases, and the junction held 11 bases outside the gene matches. The CDR3 loop spans 15 amino acids. From germline, CDR1 is MNHEY and CDR2 SMNVEV (reference sequence). As DNA, the CDR3 is TGTGCCAGCAGCCGCTGGACAGGGGGCATGGGAGAGCAGTACTTC. Translation gives CASSRWTGGMGEQYF.

This clone was seen only a few times. The V gene is TRBV7-2, the J gene TRBJ2-5, with TRBD2 matching over 9 bases. Losses at the gene ends were 3 bases for V and 1 base for J; bases not matched to a gene: 3. Germline CDR1 reads SGHTA; CDR2 reads FQGNSA. The CDR3 has 15 amino acids. The DNA for the CDR3 is TGTGCCAGCAGCTTGGGACTAGCCCTCCAAGAGACCCAGTACTTC. Amino acid sequence: CASSLGLALQETQYF.

This clone was seen a single time. J is TRBJ1-6 and V is TRBV30; D call uncertain. The CDR3 is made up of 13 amino acids. Per germline, CDR1 GTSNPN and CDR2 SVGIG (reference sequence). The V and J ends lost 8 bases and 0 bases respectively, with 8 bases between them. The CDR3 nucleotides are TGTGCCGGCCACAGCTCCTATAATTCACCCCTCCACTTT. Its protein is CAGHSSYNSPLHF.

The rearrangement joins TRBV28 to TRBJ1-4; TRBD1 aligns across 12 bases. The V and J ends lost 2 bases and 7 bases, in that order; junction bases with no gene match: 2. This CDR3 spans 15 amino acids. Germline V lookup: CDR1 MDHEN, CDR2 SYDVKM. CDR3 protein: CASSLGTGGVEKLFF. The DNA of the CDR3 is TGTGCCAGCAGTTTAGGGACAGGGGGCGTTGAAAAACTGTTTTTT.

This clone appeared a few times. V usage is TRBV19 and J usage is TRBJ2-7; TRBD1 matches 9 bases. J lost 2 bases, V lost 2 bases, and 7 bases had no gene match. CDR1 and CDR2 from the germline V gene are LNHDA and SQIVND (reference sequence). This CDR3 has 16 amino acids. The CDR3 region has the DNA TGTGCCAGTAGTATATCTCCACAGGGGGCTCCCTACGAGCAGTACTTC. It translates to CASSISPQGAPYEQYF.

The chain links TRBV27 to TRBJ2-5; 8 bases fit TRBD1. Germline trimming cut 2 bases from V and 7 bases from J; bases unmatched to any gene: 12. The germline CDR1 and CDR2 sequences are MNHEY and SMNVEV (reference sequence). The CDR3 consists of 16 residues. DNA for the CDR3: TGTGCCAGCAGTTTAACAGGGGGTGGGACAAGGGGGACCCAGTACTTC. Protein sequence: CASSLTGGGTRGTQYF.